The T cell receptor (beta chain) under discussion was sequenced for a study of blood T cell repertoires in COVID-19. Study in general: The origin of the acute and convalescent COVID-19 samples was the United States, Italy and Spain. PBMCs, B-cell-depleted T cells, or T cells were the source of the cDNA or gDNA that made up the material.

The CDR3 is 15 residues long. Germline V gene lookup returns CDR1 LNHDA and CDR2 SQIVND (reference sequence). Trimming at V came to 4 bases and at J to 1 base, leaving 3 bases not matched to a gene. Authors' processing steps: Estimated nucleated cell counts came from reference gene primer amplification. The protocol was immunoSEQ multiplex PCR, while the TCRdb copy is restricted to in-frame clones and leaves out a portion. V and J calls and clone size are given by that table; D and trimming were obtained from the DNA. This sample carries just under 30,000 clones, 80% of them seen once, and the ten largest clones take approximately 47%.

Specimen: peripheral blood. This sequence originates from a woman aged 70 to 79 with acute or convalescent COVID-19. The chain uses TRBV19 and TRBJ2-3; the match to TRBD2 covers 9 bases. The CDR3 sequence: CASSSGRAGTDTQYF. For the CDR3, the DNA is TGTGCCAGTAGTAGCGGGAGGGCGGGCACAGATACGCAGTATTTT.